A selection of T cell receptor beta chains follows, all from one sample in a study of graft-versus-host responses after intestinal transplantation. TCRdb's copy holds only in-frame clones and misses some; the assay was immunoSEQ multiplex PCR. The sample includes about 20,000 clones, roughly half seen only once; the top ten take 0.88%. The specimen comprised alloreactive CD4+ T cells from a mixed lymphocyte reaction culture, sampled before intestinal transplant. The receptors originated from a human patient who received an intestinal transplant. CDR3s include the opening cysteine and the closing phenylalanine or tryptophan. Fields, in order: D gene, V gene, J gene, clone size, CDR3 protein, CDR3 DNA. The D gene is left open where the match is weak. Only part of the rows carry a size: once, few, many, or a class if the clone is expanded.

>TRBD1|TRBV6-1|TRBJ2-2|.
CASSVRTGANTGELFF
TGTGCCAGCAGTGTGAGGACAGGGGCGAACACCGGGGAGCTGTTTTTT
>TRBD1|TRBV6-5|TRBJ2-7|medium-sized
CASTVLGQGHYEQYF
TGTGCCAGCACCGTTCTGGGACAGGGGCACTACGAGCAGTACTTC
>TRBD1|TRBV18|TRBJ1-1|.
CASSGKGQGATAEAFF
TGTGCCAGCTCGGGCAAGGGACAGGGGGCTACAGCTGAAGCTTTCTTT
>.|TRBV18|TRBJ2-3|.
CASSPILAVTDTQYF
TGTGCCAGCTCACCCATACTAGCCGTCACAGATACGCAGTATTTT
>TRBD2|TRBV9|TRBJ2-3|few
CASSVDVSSGRSTDTQYF
TGTGCCAGCAGCGTAGACGTGTCTAGCGGGCGTAGCACAGATACGCAGTATTTT
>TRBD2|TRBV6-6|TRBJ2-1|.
CASSPYGGGTYNEQFF
TGTGCCAGCAGTCCCTATGGCGGGGGGACCTACAATGAGCAGTTCTTC
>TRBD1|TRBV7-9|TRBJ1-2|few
CASSSAGTGSYGYTF
TGTGCCAGCAGCTCAGCCGGGACAGGGAGCTATGGCTACACCTTC
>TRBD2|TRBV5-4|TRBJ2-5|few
CASSTRLAGEETQYF
TGTGCCAGCAGCACCCGACTAGCGGGGGAAGAGACCCAGTACTTC
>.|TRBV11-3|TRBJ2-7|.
CASSRDSYEQYF
TGTGCCAGCAGCCGAGATAGCTACGAGCAGTACTTC
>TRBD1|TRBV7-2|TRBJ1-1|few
CASSSLVGQGFWLAFF
TGTGCCAGCAGCTCGTTGGTGGGACAGGGGTTTTGGTTAGCTTTCTTT
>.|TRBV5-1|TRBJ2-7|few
CASTRGSSYEQYF
TGCGCCAGCACTAGGGGAAGCTCCTACGAGCAGTACTTC
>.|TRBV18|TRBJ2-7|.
CASSTASSYEQYF
TGTGCCAGCTCAACGGCTAGCTCCTACGAGCAGTACTTC
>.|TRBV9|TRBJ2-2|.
CASSSAGASGTGELFF
TGTGCCAGCAGCTCTGCGGGGGCTAGCGGCACCGGGGAGCTGTTTTTT